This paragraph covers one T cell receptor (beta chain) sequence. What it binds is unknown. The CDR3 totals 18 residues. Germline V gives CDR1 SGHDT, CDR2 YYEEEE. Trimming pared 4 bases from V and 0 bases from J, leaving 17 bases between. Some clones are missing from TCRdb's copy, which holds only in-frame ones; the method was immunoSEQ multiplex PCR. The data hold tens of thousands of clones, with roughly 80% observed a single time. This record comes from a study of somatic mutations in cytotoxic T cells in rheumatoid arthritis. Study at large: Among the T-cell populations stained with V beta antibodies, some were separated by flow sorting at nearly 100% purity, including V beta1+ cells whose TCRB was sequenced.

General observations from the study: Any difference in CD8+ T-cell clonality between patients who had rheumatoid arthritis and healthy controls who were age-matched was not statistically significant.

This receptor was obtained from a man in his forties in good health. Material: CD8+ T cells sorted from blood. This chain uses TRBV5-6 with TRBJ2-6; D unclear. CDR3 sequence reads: CASSIGPNGGSGANVLTF. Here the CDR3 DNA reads TGTGCCAGCAGCATCGGACCGAATGGTGGCTCTGGGGCCAACGTCCTGACTTTC.